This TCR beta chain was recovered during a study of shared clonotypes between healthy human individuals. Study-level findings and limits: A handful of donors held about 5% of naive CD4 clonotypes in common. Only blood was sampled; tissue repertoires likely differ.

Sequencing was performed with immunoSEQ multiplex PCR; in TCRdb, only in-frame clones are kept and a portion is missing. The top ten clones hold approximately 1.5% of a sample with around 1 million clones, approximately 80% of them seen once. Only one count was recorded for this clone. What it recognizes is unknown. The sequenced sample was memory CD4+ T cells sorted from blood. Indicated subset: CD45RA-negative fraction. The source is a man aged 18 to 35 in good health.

The CDR3 region has the DNA TGTGCCAGCAGCTTAGGACGGCACTATGGCTACACCTTC. This sequence encodes CASSLGRHYGYTF. This chain connects TRBV7-6 to TRBJ1-2; unclear D gene. Germline V CDR1 and CDR2: SGHVS, FNYEAQ. V was cut by 1 base and J by 3 bases, with 6 bases left in between. CDR3 length equals 13 residues.